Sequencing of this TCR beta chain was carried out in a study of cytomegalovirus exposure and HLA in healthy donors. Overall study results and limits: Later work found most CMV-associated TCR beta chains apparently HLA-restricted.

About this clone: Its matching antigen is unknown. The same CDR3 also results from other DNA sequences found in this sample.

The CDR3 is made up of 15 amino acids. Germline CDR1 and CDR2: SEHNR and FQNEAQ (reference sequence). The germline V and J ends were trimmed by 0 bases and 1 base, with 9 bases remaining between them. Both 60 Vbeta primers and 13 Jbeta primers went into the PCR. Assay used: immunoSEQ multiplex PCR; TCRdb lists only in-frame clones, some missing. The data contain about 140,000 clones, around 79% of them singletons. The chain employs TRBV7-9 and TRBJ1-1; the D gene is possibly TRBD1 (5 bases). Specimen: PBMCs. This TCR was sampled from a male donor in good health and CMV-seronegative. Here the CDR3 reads CASSLAGGGNTEAFF. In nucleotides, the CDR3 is TGTGCCAGCAGCTTAGCGGGGGGTGGGAACACTGAAGCTTTCTTT. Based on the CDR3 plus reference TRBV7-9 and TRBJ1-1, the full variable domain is DTGVSQNPRHKITKRGQNVTFRCDPISEHNRLYWYRQTLGQGPEFLTYFQNEAQLEKSRLLSDRFSAERPKGSFSTLEIQRTEQGDSAMYLCASSLAGGGNTEAFFGQGTRLTVV.